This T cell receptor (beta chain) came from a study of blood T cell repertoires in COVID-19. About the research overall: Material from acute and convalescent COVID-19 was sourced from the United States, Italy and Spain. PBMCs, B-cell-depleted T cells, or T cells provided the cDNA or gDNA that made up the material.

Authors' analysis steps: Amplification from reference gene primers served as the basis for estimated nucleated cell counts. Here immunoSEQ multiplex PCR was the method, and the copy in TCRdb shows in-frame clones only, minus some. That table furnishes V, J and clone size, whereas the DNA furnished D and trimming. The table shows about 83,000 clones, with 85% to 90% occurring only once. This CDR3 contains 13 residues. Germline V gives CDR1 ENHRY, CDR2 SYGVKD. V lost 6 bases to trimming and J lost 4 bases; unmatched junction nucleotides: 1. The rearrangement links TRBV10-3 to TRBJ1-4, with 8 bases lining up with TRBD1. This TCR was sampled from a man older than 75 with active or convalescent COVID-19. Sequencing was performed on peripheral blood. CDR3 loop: CAIRQGVNEKLFF. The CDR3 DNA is TGTGCCATCAGACAGGGGGTTAATGAAAAACTGTTTTTT.